The 4 T cell receptor beta chains in this list originate from one sample, sequenced in a study of blood T cell repertoires in COVID-19. The method was immunoSEQ multiplex PCR; TCRdb's version includes in-frame clones alone and lacks a portion of them. The table includes roughly 250,000 clones, 84% detected once. The source material was peripheral blood. All receptors come from a man in his fifties or sixties with acute or convalescent COVID-19.

J is TRBJ2-3 and V is TRBV15, with 7 bases that match TRBD2. Germline CDR1 LNHNV, CDR2 YYDKDF (reference sequence). The CDR3 sequence is 14 residues long. Losses at the gene ends were 3 bases for V and 6 bases for J; bases not matched to a gene: 6. The CDR3 protein is CATSSRDGGDTQYF. As DNA, the CDR3 is TGTGCCACCAGCAGCCGGGACGGGGGGGATACGCAGTATTTT.

The CDR3 DNA follows: TGTGCCAGCAGCCGACTAGCGGGGGGGCGTGACACCGGGGAGCTGTTTTTT. Its protein is CASSRLAGGRDTGELFF. The chain carries TRBV11-2 and TRBJ2-2, with TRBD2 identical over 14 bases. From germline, CDR1 is SGHAT and CDR2 FQNNGV. This CDR3 has 17 residues. Germline trimming cut 5 bases from V and 3 bases from J; bases unmatched to any gene: 5.

The genes are TRBV7-9 and TRBJ1-2; D unresolved. Deletions cut 2 bases from V and 4 bases from J, with 14 bases between. CDR3 length: 15 residues. Germline V CDR1 and CDR2: SEHNR, FQNEAQ (reference sequence). The CDR3 reads CASSLLDGGAYGYTF. The CDR3 DNA sequence: TGTGCCAGCAGCTTACTTGACGGAGGCGCCTATGGCTACACCTTC.

This rearrangement joins TRBV27 to TRBJ1-1; D gene uncertain. The V gene's germline CDR1 is MNHEY and CDR2 SMNVEV (reference sequence). V lost 2 bases, J lost 4 bases, and 8 bases lay in between. The CDR3 length is 13 residues. The CDR3 DNA is TGTGCCAGCAGTTTACAATCAATCACTGAAGCTTTCTTT. Translated: CASSLQSITEAFF.